These T cell receptor beta chains were read from a single sample in a study of beta chain features in type 1 diabetes. TCRdb's table, derived via immunoSEQ multiplex PCR, lists solely in-frame clones and lacks some. The data show under 450,000 clones, over 11% seen once. Input material: naive CD4+ T cells from blood. The receptor source for this set is a man in his thirties or forties in good health. Each CDR3 is given with its conserved first and last residue. The D gene is left open where the match is weak. Part of the rows lack a size; the others show once, few, many or a class for expanded clones.

D	V	size	J	DNA	CDR3
.	TRBV6-5	.	TRBJ2-7	TGTGCCAGTCAATCAGGGGACACTTACTACGAGCAGTACTTC	CASQSGDTYYEQYF
.	TRBV7-9	few	TRBJ1-6	TGTGCCAGCAGCCATGACCGGCTTTCCCTCCACTTT	CASSHDRLSLHF
.	TRBV5-1	.	TRBJ2-5	TGCGCCAGCAGCGAGCGGCGACAAGAGACCCAGTACTTC	CASSERRQETQYF
.	TRBV19	few	TRBJ2-2	TGTGCCAGTAGGACGGTTTGGGCGAACACCGGGGAGCTGTTTTTT	CASRTVWANTGELFF
.	TRBV4-3	.	TRBJ2-3	TGCGCCAGCAGCCACCTCAGAGGCCTAGGCGGGGGCATCGATACGCAGTATTTT	CASSHLRGLGGGIDTQYF
TRBD2	TRBV7-6	few	TRBJ2-3	TGTGCCAGCAGCTTACAACTAGCGGGACGCACAGATACGCAGTATTTT	CASSLQLAGRTDTQYF
.	TRBV15	.	TRBJ2-2	TGTGCCACCGCGATGGACCGGTACGCGGTGGAGCTGTTTTTT	CATAMDRYAVELFF
.	TRBV4-1	few	TRBJ2-7	TGCGCCAGCAGCCAAGAAAGCCACAGGGCCTACGAGCAGTACTTC	CASSQESHRAYEQYF
TRBD1	TRBV4-1	.	TRBJ2-2	TGCGCCAGCAGGACAGGGGGCTTGAACACCGGGGAGCTGTTTTTT	CASRTGGLNTGELFF
TRBD1	TRBV19	few	TRBJ2-1	TGTGCCAGTAGTCGGGACAGGCTCCCCAACAATGAGCAGTTCTTC	CASSRDRLPNNEQFF
.	TRBV7-2	few	TRBJ2-5	TGTGCCAGCAGCTTAGCGCGACCGGGTTCAGAGACCCAGTACTTC	CASSLARPGSETQYF
.	TRBV7-2	.	TRBJ2-7	TGTGCCAGCAGCCACATTTCTGGGAGCTCCTACGAGCAGTACTTC	CASSHISGSSYEQYF
.	TRBV5-6	.	TRBJ2-6	TGTGCCAGCAGCCCCGACTTGGCGAGAGGGGCCAACGTCCTGACTTTC	CASSPDLARGANVLTF
.	TRBV7-3	few	TRBJ1-1	TGTGCCAGCAGAAGGACTGTGAACACTGAAGCTTTCTTT	CASRRTVNTEAFF
.	TRBV6-1	few	TRBJ2-3	TGTGCCAGCAGTCTCACAGATACGCAGTATTTT	CASSLTDTQYF
.	TRBV4-1	few	TRBJ1-2	TGCGCCAGCACACATTCCCCAGCCCAGGTCACTAACTATGGCTACACCTTC	CASTHSPAQVTNYGYTF
TRBD2	TRBV7-2	few	TRBJ2-3	TGTGCCAGCAGCTTAGCATTCCCGGGTAGCGGGAGGGCCGGGACAGATACGCAGTATTTT	CASSLAFPGSGRAGTDTQYF
.	TRBV2	few	TRBJ2-5	TGTGCCAGCGCCATAAAGGAGACCCAGTACTTC	CASAIKETQYF
.	TRBV7-9	few	TRBJ1-1	TGTGCCAGCAGCTTAGAGACAGCGAACACTGAAGCTTTCTTT	CASSLETANTEAFF
TRBD2	TRBV14	few	TRBJ2-1	TGTGCCAGCAGCCAAGATGTGTACCTCGGGAGGGAGCAGTTCTTC	CASSQDVYLGREQFF
TRBD1	TRBV2	.	TRBJ2-3	TGTGCCAGCGGCTTCGGGACAGCTAGCACAGATACGCAGTATTTT	CASGFGTASTDTQYF
TRBD2	TRBV27	few	TRBJ2-3	TGTGCCAGCAGTCCGACTAGCTGGCGCACAGATACGCAGTATTTT	CASSPTSWRTDTQYF
.	TRBV25-1	few	TRBJ1-2	TGTGCCAGTTTGGCAAACTATGGCTACACCTTC	CASLANYGYTF
.	TRBV27	.	TRBJ2-3	TGTGCCAGCAGTGAGTACGCTAGCACAGATACGCAGTATTTT	CASSEYASTDTQYF
.	TRBV27	.	TRBJ2-1	TGTGCCAGCAGTCCCCGGGACGGCAATGAGCAGTTCTTC	CASSPRDGNEQFF
.	TRBV5-1	.	TRBJ2-4	TGCGCCAGCAGCTTGACAAGCGAGGGAGACATTCAGTACTTC	CASSLTSEGDIQYF
.	TRBV29-1	few	TRBJ1-1	TGCAGCGTACGAATCCCGAACACTGAAGCTTTCTTT	CSVRIPNTEAFF
.	TRBV5-6	.	TRBJ2-3	TGTGCCAGCAGCTTGGTTCGCCCAGCCACAGATACGCAGTATTTT	CASSLVRPATDTQYF
.	TRBV29-1	.	TRBJ2-5	TGCAGCGTTTTGGCCCGAAGGGGAGAGACCCAGTACTTC	CSVLARRGETQYF
TRBD1	TRBV10-2	few	TRBJ2-7	TGCGCCAGCAGTGAGGGAGACAGGGTAGGCTCCTACGAGCAGTACTTC	CASSEGDRVGSYEQYF
.	TRBV30	few	TRBJ2-6	TGTGCCTGGGGGGGTTGGAGTCCAGGGGCCAACGTCCTGACTTTC	CAWGGWSPGANVLTF
.	TRBV7-9	few	TRBJ2-3	TGTGCCAGCAGCTTTTTCGGGGTTCCTAGCACAGATACGCAGTATTTT	CASSFFGVPSTDTQYF
TRBD2	TRBV30	few	TRBJ2-1	TGTGCCTGGGTTCGAGCGGGAGCAGGCTACAATGAGCAGTTCTTC	CAWVRAGAGYNEQFF
.	TRBV6-5	few	TRBJ1-2	TGTGCCAGCAGTGTAGGCGACTATGGCTACACCTTC	CASSVGDYGYTF
.	TRBV2	.	TRBJ2-5	TGTGCCAGCAGTGAGGACTACTCTCAAGAGACCCAGTACTTC	CASSEDYSQETQYF
.	TRBV30	few	TRBJ2-3	TGTGCCTGGAGTCCTCAAAATACGCAGTATTTT	CAWSPQNTQYF
.	TRBV29-1	many	TRBJ2-1	TGCAGCGTTCAACCGCCTTACAGATACTACAATGAGCAGTTCTTC	CSVQPPYRYYNEQFF
.	TRBV6-5	.	TRBJ1-2	TGTGCCAGCAGTTACTCGAATAGGGGATATGGCTACACCTTC	CASSYSNRGYGYTF
TRBD1	TRBV4-3	.	TRBJ2-3	TGCGCCAGCAGCCACCCCGGGACAGGGTCTCCAGATACGCAGTATTTT	CASSHPGTGSPDTQYF
.	TRBV4-3	few	TRBJ1-2	TGCGCCAGCAGCCAAGAGCGTTACGACTTTAACTATGGCTACACCTTC	CASSQERYDFNYGYTF
TRBD2	TRBV7-2	few	TRBJ2-3	TGTGCCAGCAGCTTAGCGGGCGGGAGGGCCGAGGATACGCAGTATTTT	CASSLAGGRAEDTQYF
.	TRBV11-2	few	TRBJ2-1	TGTGCCAGCAGCCTCAGGCGGGACATCCACGCGCAGTTCTTC	CASSLRRDIHAQFF
.	TRBV7-8	few	TRBJ2-3	TGTGCCAGCAGCTTAGCGATCGGGGATACGCAGTATTTT	CASSLAIGDTQYF